This T cell receptor beta chain was observed in a study of identifying expanded T cells in peripheral blood. Study-level points and caveats: Across healthy donors, higher total template counts meant significantly greater roughly two-week count variance. Differentially abundant clones: 0.95 to 1.5 between replicates, about 17 at two to three weeks, more than 18 at four.

No infections or other immune events were documented during collection. About this clone itself: Its antigen is currently unknown.

The length of the CDR3 is 15 residues. Germline-derived CDR1 and CDR2 are SGDLS and YYNGEE. The trim removed 4 bases at V and 3 bases at J, leaving 5 bases unmatched. Here immunoSEQ multiplex PCR was the method, and the copy in TCRdb shows in-frame clones only, minus some. This sample has approximately 120,000 clones, with more than 75% found just once. Sequenced: blood. The clonotype originates from a person aged 18 to 70 in good health. This rearrangement joins TRBV9 to TRBJ1-1; 11 nucleotides line up with TRBD1. The CDR3 sequence: CASSILGQGDTEAFF. The CDR3 DNA sequence: TGTGCCAGCAGCATACTGGGACAGGGGGACACTGAAGCTTTCTTT.